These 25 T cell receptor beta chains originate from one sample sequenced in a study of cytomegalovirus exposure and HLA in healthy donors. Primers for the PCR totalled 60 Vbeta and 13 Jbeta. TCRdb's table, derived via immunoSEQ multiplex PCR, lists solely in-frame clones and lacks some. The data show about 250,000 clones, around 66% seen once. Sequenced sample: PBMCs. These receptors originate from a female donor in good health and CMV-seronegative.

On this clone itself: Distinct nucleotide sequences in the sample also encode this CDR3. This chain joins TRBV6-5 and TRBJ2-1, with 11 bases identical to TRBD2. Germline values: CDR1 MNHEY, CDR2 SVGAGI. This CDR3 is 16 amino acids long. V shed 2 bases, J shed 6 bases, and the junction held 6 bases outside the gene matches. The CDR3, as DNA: TGTGCCAGCAGTTACGTCCTAGCGGGAGGTGGCAATGAGCAGTTCTTC. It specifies CASSYVLAGGGNEQFF.

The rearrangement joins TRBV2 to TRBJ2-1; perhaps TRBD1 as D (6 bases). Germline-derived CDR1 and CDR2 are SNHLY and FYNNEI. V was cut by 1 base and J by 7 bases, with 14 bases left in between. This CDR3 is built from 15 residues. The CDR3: CASSEGITGLNEQFF. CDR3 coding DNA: TGTGCCAGCAGTGAAGGTATAACAGGGTTGAATGAGCAGTTCTTC.

This CDR3 is CASSPWTGTEQYF. In nucleotides, the CDR3 is TGTGCCAGCAGCCCCTGGACAGGGACCGAGCAGTACTTC. The chain joins TRBV14 to TRBJ2-5; 8 bases are a match to TRBD1. The end of the DNA aligns better with TRBJ2-7, so the J call may be wrong. Per the germline V gene, CDR1 is SGHDN and CDR2 is FVKESK. This CDR3 is built from 13 residues.

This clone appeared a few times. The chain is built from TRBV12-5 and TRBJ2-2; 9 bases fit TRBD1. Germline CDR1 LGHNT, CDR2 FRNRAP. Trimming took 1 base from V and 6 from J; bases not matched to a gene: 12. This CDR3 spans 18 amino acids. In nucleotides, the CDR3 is TGTGCTAGTGGTTTGGCCAGGACAGGGGAAGGGAAATCCGGGGAGCTGTTTTTT. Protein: CASGLARTGEGKSGELFF.

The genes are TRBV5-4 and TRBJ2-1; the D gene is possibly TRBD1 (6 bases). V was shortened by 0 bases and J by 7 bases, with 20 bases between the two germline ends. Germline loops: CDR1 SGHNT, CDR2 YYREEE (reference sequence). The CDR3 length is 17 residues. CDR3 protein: CASSLGKGGAVSNEQFF. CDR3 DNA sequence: TGTGCCAGCAGCTTGGGAAAAGGGGGAGCAGTAAGTAATGAGCAGTTCTTC.

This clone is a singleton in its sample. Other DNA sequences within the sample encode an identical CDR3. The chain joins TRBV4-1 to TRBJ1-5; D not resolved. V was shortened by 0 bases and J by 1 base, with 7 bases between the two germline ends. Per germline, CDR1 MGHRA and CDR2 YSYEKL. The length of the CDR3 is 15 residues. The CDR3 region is CASSQDGRSNQPQHF. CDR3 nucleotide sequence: TGCGCCAGCAGCCAAGACGGCAGGAGCAATCAGCCCCAGCATTTT.

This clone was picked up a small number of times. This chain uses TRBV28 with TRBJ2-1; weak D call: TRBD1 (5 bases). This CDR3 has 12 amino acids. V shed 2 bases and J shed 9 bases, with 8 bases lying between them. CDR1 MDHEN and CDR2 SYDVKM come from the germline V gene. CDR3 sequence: CASSLNRLEQFF. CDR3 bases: TGTGCCAGCAGTTTAAACAGGCTTGAGCAGTTCTTC. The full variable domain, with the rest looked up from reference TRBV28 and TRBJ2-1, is DVKVTQSSRYLVKRTGEKVFLECVQDMDHENMFWYRQDPGLGLRLIYFSYDVKMKEKGDIPEGYSVSREKKERFSLILESASTNQTSMYLCASSLNRLEQFFGPGTRLTVL.

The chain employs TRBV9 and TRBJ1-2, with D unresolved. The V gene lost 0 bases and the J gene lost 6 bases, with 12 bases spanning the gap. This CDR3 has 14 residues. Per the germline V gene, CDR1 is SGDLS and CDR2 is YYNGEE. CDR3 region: CASSVGAYSDGYTF. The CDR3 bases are TGTGCCAGCAGCGTAGGAGCCTATTCTGATGGCTACACCTTC.

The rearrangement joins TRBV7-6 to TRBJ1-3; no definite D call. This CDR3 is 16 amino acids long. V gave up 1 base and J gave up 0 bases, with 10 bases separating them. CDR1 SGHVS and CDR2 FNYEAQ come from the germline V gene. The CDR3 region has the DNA TGTGCCAGCAGCTTAGATGTGGGGAGCTCTGGAAACACCATATATTTT. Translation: CASSLDVGSSGNTIYF.

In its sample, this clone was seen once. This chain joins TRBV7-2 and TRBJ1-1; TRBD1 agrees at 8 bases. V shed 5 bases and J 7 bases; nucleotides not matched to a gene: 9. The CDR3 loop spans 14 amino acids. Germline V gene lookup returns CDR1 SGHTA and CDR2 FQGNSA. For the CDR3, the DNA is TGTGCCAGCAGCATACGGACAGGGATGGTTGAAGCTTTCTTT. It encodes CASSIRTGMVEAFF.

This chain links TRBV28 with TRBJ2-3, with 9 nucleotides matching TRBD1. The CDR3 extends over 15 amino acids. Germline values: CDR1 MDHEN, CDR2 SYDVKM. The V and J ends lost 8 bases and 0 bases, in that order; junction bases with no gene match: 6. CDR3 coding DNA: TGTGCCAGCGGCAACAGGGGGCCTAGCACAGATACGCAGTATTTT. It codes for CASGNRGPSTDTQYF.

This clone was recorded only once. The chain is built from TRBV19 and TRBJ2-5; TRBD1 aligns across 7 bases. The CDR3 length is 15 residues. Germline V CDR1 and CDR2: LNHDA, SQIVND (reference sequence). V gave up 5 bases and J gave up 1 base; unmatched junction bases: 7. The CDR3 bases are TGTGCCAGTAGTTCAGGACAGGACCTCCAAGAGACCCAGTACTTC. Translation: CASSSGQDLQETQYF.

This chain's CDR3 is CASSLAGGPRTDTQYF. DNA for the CDR3: TGTGCCAGCAGCTTAGCGGGGGGGCCTCGCACAGATACGCAGTATTTT. The rearrangement uses TRBV7-9 and TRBJ2-3; weak D call: TRBD2 (7 bases). Germline V gene sequence: CDR1 SEHNR, CDR2 FQNEAQ (reference sequence). This CDR3 is 16 amino acids long. V was shortened by 0 bases and J by 1 base, with 11 bases between the two germline ends.

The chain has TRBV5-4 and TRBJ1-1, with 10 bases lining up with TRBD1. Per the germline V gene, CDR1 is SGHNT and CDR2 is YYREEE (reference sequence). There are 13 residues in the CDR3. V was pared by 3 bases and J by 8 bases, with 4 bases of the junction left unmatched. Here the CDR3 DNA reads TGTGCCAGCAGCTCGGGACAGGGGCCAGAAGCTTTCTTT. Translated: CASSSGQGPEAFF.

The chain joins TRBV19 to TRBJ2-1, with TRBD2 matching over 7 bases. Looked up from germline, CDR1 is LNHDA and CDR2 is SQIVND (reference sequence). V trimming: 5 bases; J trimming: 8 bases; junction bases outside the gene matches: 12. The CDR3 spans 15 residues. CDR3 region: CASSAWRGSQDEQFF. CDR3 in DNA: TGTGCCAGTAGTGCCTGGCGGGGGAGTCAGGATGAGCAGTTCTTC.

DNA of the CDR3: TGTGCCAGTACGCGGGACAGGGAGTATAGCAATCAGCCCCAGCATTTT. Translated, it gives CASTRDREYSNQPQHF. V usage is TRBV19 and J usage is TRBJ1-5; 9 bases fit TRBD1. CDR1 is LNHDA and CDR2 is SQIVND in the germline V gene (reference sequence). The CDR3 consists of 16 residues. Trimming cost V 7 bases and J 0 bases; bases outside gene matches: 7.

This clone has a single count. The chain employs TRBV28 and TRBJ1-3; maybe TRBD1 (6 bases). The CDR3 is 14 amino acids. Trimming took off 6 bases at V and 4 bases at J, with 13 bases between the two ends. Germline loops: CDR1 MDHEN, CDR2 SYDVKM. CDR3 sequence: CASSWGGVGNTIYF. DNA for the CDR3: TGTGCCAGCAGCTGGGGGGGCGTCGGAAACACCATATATTTT.

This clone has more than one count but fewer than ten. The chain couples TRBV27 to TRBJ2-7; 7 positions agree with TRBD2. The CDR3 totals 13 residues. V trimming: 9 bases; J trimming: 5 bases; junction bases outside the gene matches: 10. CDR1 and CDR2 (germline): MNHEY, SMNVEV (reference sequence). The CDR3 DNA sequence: TGTGCCAGGGGATACGTAGCGGGCCACGAGCAGTACTTC. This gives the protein CARGYVAGHEQYF.

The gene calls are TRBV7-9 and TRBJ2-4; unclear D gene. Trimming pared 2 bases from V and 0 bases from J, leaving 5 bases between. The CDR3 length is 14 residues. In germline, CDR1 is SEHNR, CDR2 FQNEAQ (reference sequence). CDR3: CASSLQLAKNIQYF. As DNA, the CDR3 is TGTGCCAGCAGCTTACAGTTAGCCAAAAACATTCAGTACTTC.

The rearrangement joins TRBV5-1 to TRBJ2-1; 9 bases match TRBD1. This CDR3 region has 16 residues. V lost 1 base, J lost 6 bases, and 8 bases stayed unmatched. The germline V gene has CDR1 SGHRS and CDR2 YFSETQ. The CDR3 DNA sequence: TGCGCCAGCAGCTTGAAACAGGGGGCGCTGAGCAATGAGCAGTTCTTC. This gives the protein CASSLKQGALSNEQFF.

Here the CDR3 DNA reads TGTGCCAGCACTAGCGGGATCTCCTACGAGCAGTACTTC. Translated, it gives CASTSGISYEQYF. The V call is TRBV6-5, the J call TRBJ2-7; 9 bases align to TRBD2. Germline loops: CDR1 MNHEY, CDR2 SVGAGI. V shed 7 bases and J 0 bases; nucleotides not matched to a gene: 1. This CDR3 comprises 13 residues.

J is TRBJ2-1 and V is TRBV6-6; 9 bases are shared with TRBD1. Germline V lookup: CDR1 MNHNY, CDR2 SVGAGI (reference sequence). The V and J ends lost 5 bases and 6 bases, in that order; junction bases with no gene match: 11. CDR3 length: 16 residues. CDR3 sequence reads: CASSPRRTGAPNEQFF. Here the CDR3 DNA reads TGTGCCAGCAGTCCCCGAAGGACAGGGGCCCCCAATGAGCAGTTCTTC.

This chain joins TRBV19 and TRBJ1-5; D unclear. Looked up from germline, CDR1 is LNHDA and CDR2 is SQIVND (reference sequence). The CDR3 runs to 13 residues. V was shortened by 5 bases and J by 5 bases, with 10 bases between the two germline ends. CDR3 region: CASSYPGDQPQHF. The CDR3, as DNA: TGTGCCAGTAGTTACCCCGGGGATCAGCCCCAGCATTTT.

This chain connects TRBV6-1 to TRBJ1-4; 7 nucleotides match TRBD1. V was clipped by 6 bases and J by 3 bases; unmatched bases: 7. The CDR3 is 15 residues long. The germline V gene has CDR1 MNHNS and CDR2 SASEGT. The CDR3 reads CASRPDRVANEKLFF. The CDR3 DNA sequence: TGTGCCAGCAGACCTGACAGGGTGGCTAATGAAAAACTGTTTTTT.

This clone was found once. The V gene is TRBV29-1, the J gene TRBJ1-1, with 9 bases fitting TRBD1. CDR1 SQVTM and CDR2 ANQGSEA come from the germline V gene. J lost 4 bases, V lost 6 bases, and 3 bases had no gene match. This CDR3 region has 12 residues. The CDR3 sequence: CSVLTGGTEAFF. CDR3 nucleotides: TGCAGCGTGCTGACAGGGGGCACTGAAGCTTTCTTT.